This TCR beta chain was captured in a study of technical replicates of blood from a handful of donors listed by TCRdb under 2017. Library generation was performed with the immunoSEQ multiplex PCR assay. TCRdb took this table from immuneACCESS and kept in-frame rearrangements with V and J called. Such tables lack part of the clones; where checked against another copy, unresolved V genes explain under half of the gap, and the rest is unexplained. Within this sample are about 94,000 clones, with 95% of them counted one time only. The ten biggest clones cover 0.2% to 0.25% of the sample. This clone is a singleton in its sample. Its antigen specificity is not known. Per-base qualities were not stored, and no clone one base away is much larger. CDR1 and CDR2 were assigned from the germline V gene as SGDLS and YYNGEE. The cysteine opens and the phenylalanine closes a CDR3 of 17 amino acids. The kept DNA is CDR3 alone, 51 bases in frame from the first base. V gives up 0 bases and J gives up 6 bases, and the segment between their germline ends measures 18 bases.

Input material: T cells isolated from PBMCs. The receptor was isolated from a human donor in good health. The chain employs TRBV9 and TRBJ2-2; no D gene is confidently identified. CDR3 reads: CASSVGGIGPFAGELFF. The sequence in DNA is TGTGCCAGCAGCGTAGGAGGTATCGGTCCCTTCGCCGGGGAGCTGTTTTTT.